These T cell receptor beta chains were read from a single sample in a study of cytotoxic CD8 clonotypes in ibrutinib-treated CLL. Clones were sequenced by immunoSEQ multiplex PCR, and TCRdb holds only the in-frame ones, with some missing. The table lists fewer than 400,000 clones, around 66% of them singletons. The sample here was PBMCs, taken after 36 months of ibrutinib treatment. Receptors were obtained from a human donor with chronic lymphocytic leukemia. Each CDR3 is given with its conserved first and last residue. Fields, in order: D gene, clone size, J gene, V gene, CDR3 DNA, CDR3 protein. A D gene is named only where the DNA matches it firmly. Expanded clones get a size class; other rows say once, few or many, or leave the size out.

NA,once,TRBJ2-7,TRBV5-6,TGTGCCAGCAGCTTGGGGAGGGCCCAGGCCGAGCAGTACTTC,CASSLGRAQAEQYF
NA,NA,TRBJ2-7,TRBV7-9,TGTGCCAGCAGCTTATCGGGCCAGCCCCTTGACGAGCAGTACTTC,CASSLSGQPLDEQYF
NA,NA,TRBJ2-7,TRBV9,TGTGCCAGCAGCGCTCGGGACTTTCGCGAGGGGGAGCAGTACTTC,CASSARDFREGEQYF
TRBD2,once,TRBJ2-7,TRBV7-6,TGTGCCAGCAGCTTAACTAGCGCCCTTCTTAGCGAGCAGTACTTC,CASSLTSALLSEQYF
TRBD2,NA,TRBJ2-1,TRBV7-8,TGTGCCAGCAGCGCTAGCGGGGGCGTGCAGTTCTTC,CASSASGGVQFF
NA,once,TRBJ2-5,TRBV10-3,TGTGCCATCAGTGAGTCGACGGCGGAACAAGAGACCCAGTACTTC,CAISESTAEQETQYF
NA,NA,TRBJ1-1,TRBV18,TGTGCCAGCTCACCCGCCCAGGGGCCAGCGAACACTGAAGCTTTCTTT,CASSPAQGPANTEAFF
NA,NA,TRBJ1-5,TRBV9,TGTGCCAGCAGCGTAGGAGGGGGGGGTCAGCCCCAGCATTTT,CASSVGGGGQPQHF
NA,NA,TRBJ2-7,TRBV29-1,TGCAGCGTGGTTACGGGATACTACGAGCAGTACTTC,CSVVTGYYEQYF
TRBD2,NA,TRBJ2-3,TRBV5-1,TGCGCCAGCAGCTTCGGACTAGCCTCAGATACGCAGTATTTT,CASSFGLASDTQYF
NA,NA,TRBJ1-1,TRBV7-6,TGTGCCAGCAGCTTAGGTTGGGGGGCCACTGAAGCTTTCTTT,CASSLGWGATEAFF
NA,NA,TRBJ2-7,TRBV28,TGTGCCAGCAGTTTGGGCGGGTGGAATTACGAGCAGTACTTC,CASSLGGWNYEQYF
NA,NA,TRBJ1-1,TRBV29-1,TGCAGCGTTGAAGATCCCGCAGGGGCGAACACTGAAGCTTTCTTT,CSVEDPAGANTEAFF
NA,NA,TRBJ2-7,TRBV5-6,TGTGCCAGTGGCAGGGTTTTCTACTCCTACGAGCAGTACTTC,CASGRVFYSYEQYF
TRBD2,NA,TRBJ2-1,TRBV7-2,TGTGCCAGCAGCTTAGTAGGCGGGGGGTACAATGAGCAGTTCTTC,CASSLVGGGYNEQFF
NA,NA,TRBJ1-2,TRBV5-1,TGCGCCAGCAGCGACGGGCCTACTAACTATGGCTACACCTTC,CASSDGPTNYGYTF
NA,few,TRBJ2-3,TRBV11-3,TGTGCCAGCAGCAGCACAGATACGCAGTATTTT,CASSSTDTQYF
TRBD2,once,TRBJ2-2,TRBV5-4,TGTGCCAGCAGTGGGACTACCCGAGCCGGGGAGCTGTTTTTT,CASSGTTRAGELFF
NA,NA,TRBJ2-3,TRBV6-5,TGTGCCAGCAGTTACTACAGAGGCACAGATACGCAGTATTTT,CASSYYRGTDTQYF
NA,NA,TRBJ1-3,TRBV18,TGTGCCAGCTCACCAAAGGAGGGGTACACCATATATTTT,CASSPKEGYTIYF
NA,NA,TRBJ2-7,TRBV9,TGTGCCAGCAGCGTAGGAGGCATTCGTTACGAGCAGTACTTC,CASSVGGIRYEQYF
NA,few,TRBJ2-7,TRBV2,TGTGCCGGTGTGGGCGGAGGGCCGGGCGAGCAGTACTTC,CAGVGGGPGEQYF
NA,NA,TRBJ2-7,TRBV5-1,TGCGCCAGCAGCCTTGCCCCCTCACAGGGCTACGAGCAGTACTTC,CASSLAPSQGYEQYF
TRBD1,NA,TRBJ1-2,TRBV9,TGTGCCAGCAGCACCCGACAGGGATTGGACTATGGCTACACCTTC,CASSTRQGLDYGYTF
NA,few,TRBJ1-5,TRBV12-5,TGTGCTAGTGGTTTGGCTCTTGGGGCGGATCAGCCCCAGCATTTT,CASGLALGADQPQHF
NA,NA,TRBJ1-1,TRBV29-1,TGCAGCGTTTCCGGACGCATGAACACTGAAGCTTTCTTT,CSVSGRMNTEAFF
TRBD2,NA,TRBJ2-1,TRBV7-6,TGTGCCAGCAGCTCCCGACTAGCGGGACCAGCAGGGAGCTCCTACAATGAGCAGTTCTTC,CASSSRLAGPAGSSYNEQFF
NA,few,TRBJ2-7,TRBV13,TGTGCCAGCAGCCAGAGGGGTGAAGAGCAGTACTTC,CASSQRGEEQYF
NA,NA,TRBJ2-7,TRBV27,TGTGCCAGCAGTTTATGGATGGCCTACGAGCAGTACTTC,CASSLWMAYEQYF
TRBD1,NA,TRBJ2-7,TRBV27,TGTGCCAGCAGTTCTCCGTCCTCGGGGACAGCCCACGAGCAGTACTTC,CASSSPSSGTAHEQYF
TRBD1,NA,TRBJ1-2,TRBV6-6,TGTGCCAGCAGTTACGGACCACAGGGGTATGGCTACACCTTC,CASSYGPQGYGYTF
NA,NA,TRBJ1-3,TRBV25-1,TGTGCCAGCAGTGTGACAGAGTCTGGAAACACCATATATTTT,CASSVTESGNTIYF
NA,few,TRBJ1-1,TRBV2,TGTGCCAGCAGGACACATAACACTGAAGCTTTCTTT,CASRTHNTEAFF
NA,NA,TRBJ2-1,TRBV11-3,TGTGCCAGCAGTGGAATGGGATCCCAAAGAGGTGCTTACAATGAGCAGTTCTTC,CASSGMGSQRGAYNEQFF
NA,NA,TRBJ2-7,TRBV28,TGTGCCAGCAGTACCCCCGAGTTAGACCTTATTAGGTTC,CASSTPELDLIRF
TRBD1,NA,TRBJ1-2,TRBV29-1,TGCAGCGTTGAGGAGGGGGCTGGTGGCTACACCTTC,CSVEEGAGGYTF
NA,NA,TRBJ1-1,TRBV4-1,TGCGCCAGCAGCCAAAGAGGCTCCGGGGCGCCCCTTCACACTGAAGCTTTCTTT,CASSQRGSGAPLHTEAFF
NA,NA,TRBJ2-5,TRBV10-1,TGCGCCAGCAGTGACGGGGTTCTCGGGACCCAGTACTTC,CASSDGVLGTQYF
TRBD1,NA,TRBJ2-1,TRBV18,TGTGCCAGCTCACCACCCCGGGACAGGTCATACAATGAGCAGTTCTTC,CASSPPRDRSYNEQFF
NA,once,TRBJ2-7,TRBV29-1,TGCAGCGTACGTATAAACTACGAGCAGTACTTC,CSVRINYEQYF
TRBD1,NA,TRBJ2-1,TRBV27,TGTGCCAGCAGTCCTTTCCCGGGACAGACATCACGGCAGTTCTTC,CASSPFPGQTSRQFF
TRBD1,NA,TRBJ1-1,TRBV5-1,TGCGCCAGCAGCTCTGGGACAGGCCTTGAAGCTTTCTTT,CASSSGTGLEAFF
NA,NA,TRBJ2-1,TRBV7-3,TGTGCCAGCAGCTCTTTCGGTGGGGGGCCGGTTGGGCAGTTCTTC,CASSSFGGGPVGQFF
NA,NA,TRBJ2-3,TRBV7-9,TGTGCCAGCAGCCCACTAACCCGACGAGGCACAGATACGCAGTATTTT,CASSPLTRRGTDTQYF
NA,NA,TRBJ1-1,TRBV12-5,TGTGCTAGTGGTCCGCTGACAGTACATAAAGCTTTCTTT,CASGPLTVHKAFF
NA,NA,TRBJ1-5,TRBV2,TGTGCCAGCAGGGGGGCAGGGCGAAAGCCCCAGCATTTT,CASRGAGRKPQHF
TRBD2,few,TRBJ2-7,TRBV2,TGTGCCAGCAGCCTAGCGGGAGAAGGCTACGAGCAGTACTTC,CASSLAGEGYEQYF
TRBD2,few,TRBJ2-7,TRBV14,TGTGCCAGCAGCCAGGCGGGACTAGTAGATGAGCAGTACTTC,CASSQAGLVDEQYF
NA,NA,TRBJ2-4,TRBV5-6,TGTGCCATCAGTACGCGGGCGTTACTAGCCAAAAACATTCAGTACTTC,CAISTRALLAKNIQYF
NA,few,TRBJ2-7,TRBV5-1,TGCGCCAGCAGCTTGAAAAATGGAATGTCCCCCCCCTACGAGCAGTACTTC,CASSLKNGMSPPYEQYF
NA,NA,TRBJ1-5,TRBV11-2,TGTGCCAGCAGCCAGACCAGCAGCAATCAGCCCCAGCATTTT,CASSQTSSNQPQHF
NA,NA,TRBJ2-6,TRBV11-2,TGTGCCAGCAGCCGCGCAGGGCCGTCTGGGGCCAACGTCCTGACTTTC,CASSRAGPSGANVLTF
NA,NA,TRBJ1-2,TRBV9,TGTGCCAGCAGCGGAAAACAGGGTCGAAGGGACTATGGCTACACCTTC,CASSGKQGRRDYGYTF